This TCR beta chain was captured by sequencing in a study of T-cell reconstitution after alpha-beta-depleted transplantation in children. V lost 0 bases and J lost 3, with 11 bases in between. The CDR3 has 14 amino acids. Germline V lookup: CDR1 DFQATT, CDR2 SNEGSKA (reference sequence). Findings of the study overall: Diversity and T-cell counts at one year after transplant derived mostly from new T cells. The origin of high day-60 TCRbeta diversity in some patients lay in surviving recipient T cells and thymic progenitors. About two months after transplant, alpha-beta T cells reportedly came from several hundred expanded graft clones.

This clonotype has just one count. Its antigen is not known. Unique molecular identifiers were used to barcode this TCRbeta library. TCRdb reanalysed the PCR reads using MiXCR and keeps one entry per CDR3 protein. The sample yields fewer than 750,000 distinct CDR3 sequences, 23% seen once. The gene calls are TRBV20-1 and TRBJ1-1; D gene ambiguous. This sample comprised PBMCs, mostly from graft donor cells, obtained 360 days after TCRalphabeta/CD19-depleted stem cell transplant. The receptor's source is a boy under two years old who had a stem cell transplant for acute myeloid leukemia, so the T cells may come from the graft donor. The CDR3 coding sequence is TGCAGTGCTAGAGATTTGCGGGTTGACACTGAAGCTTTCTTT. It translates to CSARDLRVDTEAFF.